This T cell receptor beta chain stems from a study of blood T cell repertoires in COVID-19. Across the study: Sample material is recorded as cDNA or gDNA derived from T cells, B-cell-depleted T cells, or PBMCs.

This CDR3 is 19 amino acids long. V trimming: 4 bases; J trimming: 4 bases; junction bases outside the gene matches: 16. Per the germline V gene, CDR1 is MNHNS and CDR2 is SASEGT. In the original workflow: How many nucleated cells were present was estimated from reference gene primer amplification. TCRdb's table, derived via immunoSEQ multiplex PCR, lists solely in-frame clones and lacks some. The V and J calls and the clone size are those of that table, but D and trimming were determined from the DNA. The table has some 180,000 clones, 84% seen once; the top ten hold roughly 6.8%. This clone was found a few times.

The chain uses TRBV6-1 and TRBJ2-2; 9 positions agree with TRBD2. The receptor was isolated from a human donor in a cohort sampled during active COVID-19. The sequencing sample was made of peripheral blood. The CDR3: CASSVQGLAGGLGTGELFF. For the CDR3, the DNA is TGTGCCAGCAGTGTACAAGGTTTGGCGGGGGGGCTAGGCACCGGGGAGCTGTTTTTT.